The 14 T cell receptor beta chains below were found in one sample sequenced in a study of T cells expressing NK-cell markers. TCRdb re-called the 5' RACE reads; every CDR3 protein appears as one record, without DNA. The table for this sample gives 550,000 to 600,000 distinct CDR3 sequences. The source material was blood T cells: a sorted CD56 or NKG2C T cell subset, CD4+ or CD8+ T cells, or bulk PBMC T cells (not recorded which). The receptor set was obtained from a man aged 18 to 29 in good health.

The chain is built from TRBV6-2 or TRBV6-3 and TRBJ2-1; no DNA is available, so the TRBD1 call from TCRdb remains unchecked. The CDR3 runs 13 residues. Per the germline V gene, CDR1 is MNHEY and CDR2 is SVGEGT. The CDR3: CASRRSRGNEQFF.

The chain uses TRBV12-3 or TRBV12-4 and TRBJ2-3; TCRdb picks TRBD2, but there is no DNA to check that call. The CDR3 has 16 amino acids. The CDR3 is CASRPTSGGYTDTQYF.

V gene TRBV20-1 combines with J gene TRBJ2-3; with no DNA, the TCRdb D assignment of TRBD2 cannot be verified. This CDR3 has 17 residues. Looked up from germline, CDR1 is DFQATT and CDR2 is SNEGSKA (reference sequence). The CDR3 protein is CSAWTSGRQEWGDTQYF.

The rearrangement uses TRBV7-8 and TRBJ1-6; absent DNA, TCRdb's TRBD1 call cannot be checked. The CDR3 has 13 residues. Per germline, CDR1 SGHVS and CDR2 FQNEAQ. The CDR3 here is CASSLVWGQSLHF.

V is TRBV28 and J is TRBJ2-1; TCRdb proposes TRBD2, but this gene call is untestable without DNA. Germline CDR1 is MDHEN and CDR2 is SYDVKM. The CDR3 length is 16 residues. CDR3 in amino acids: CASSTPGGQTYNEQFF.

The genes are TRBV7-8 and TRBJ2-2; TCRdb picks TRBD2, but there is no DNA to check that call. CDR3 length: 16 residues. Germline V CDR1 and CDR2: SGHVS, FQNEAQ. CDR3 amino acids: CASSQTGLAGTGELFF.

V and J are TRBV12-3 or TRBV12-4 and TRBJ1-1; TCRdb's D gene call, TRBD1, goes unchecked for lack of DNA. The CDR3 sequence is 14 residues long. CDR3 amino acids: CASSSTGFNTEAFF.

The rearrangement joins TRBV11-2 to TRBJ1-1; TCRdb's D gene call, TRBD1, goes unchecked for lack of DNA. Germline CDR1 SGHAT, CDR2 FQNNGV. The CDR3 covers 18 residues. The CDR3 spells CASSLVGTGFGMNTEAFF.

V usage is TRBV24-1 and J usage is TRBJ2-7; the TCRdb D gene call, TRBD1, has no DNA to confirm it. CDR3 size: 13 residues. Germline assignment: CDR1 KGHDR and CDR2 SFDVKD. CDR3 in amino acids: CASGLRSSYEQYF.

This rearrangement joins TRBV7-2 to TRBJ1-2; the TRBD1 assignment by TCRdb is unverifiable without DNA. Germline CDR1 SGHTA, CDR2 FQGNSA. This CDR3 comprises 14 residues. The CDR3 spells CASSNLGQSYGYTF.

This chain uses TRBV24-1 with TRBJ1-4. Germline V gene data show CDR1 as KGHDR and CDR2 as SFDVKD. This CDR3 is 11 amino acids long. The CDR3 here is CATSAGEKLFF.

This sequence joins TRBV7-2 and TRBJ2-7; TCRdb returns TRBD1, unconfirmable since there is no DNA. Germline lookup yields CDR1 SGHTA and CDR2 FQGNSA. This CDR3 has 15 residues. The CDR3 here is CASSSISTGAYEQYF.

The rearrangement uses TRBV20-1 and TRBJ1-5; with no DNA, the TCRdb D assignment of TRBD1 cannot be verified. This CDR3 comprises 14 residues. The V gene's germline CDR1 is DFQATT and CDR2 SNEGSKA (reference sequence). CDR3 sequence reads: CSAGTVGWGQPQHF.

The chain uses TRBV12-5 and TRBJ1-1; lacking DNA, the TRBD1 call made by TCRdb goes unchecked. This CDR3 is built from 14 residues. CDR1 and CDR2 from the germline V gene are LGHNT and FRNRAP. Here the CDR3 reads CASAHSQGSTEAFF.